This T cell receptor (beta chain) emerged from a study of metastatic and nonmetastatic thyroid tumors. Thyroid surgery had not been preceded by any treatment in any patient. Overall study findings and caveats: Benign nodules were reported to have significantly lower TCR beta diversity than malignant thyroid tumors, in blood and tumor.

Original processing notes: The study took CDR3 differences across clinicopathological groups and made a distant-metastasis classifier for papillary thyroid cancer from them. Via MiXCR, TCRdb re-called the PCR reads. V and J calls and clone size were set by TCRdb, not the authors. The data hold some 90,000 clones, with 8% to 9.5% observed a single time. Germline V gives CDR1 MGHRA, CDR2 YSYEKL. This CDR3 region has 13 residues. Between the trimmed V and J ends, which lost 4 bases and 7 bases, there was a span of 13 bases. This clone appeared many times. Its cognate antigen is unknown. The receptor comes from a female donor with papillary thyroid cancer or a benign thyroid nodule (not recorded which). Some clones in this sample may be carry-over from other donors' samples. Sample: blood. The chain is built from TRBV4-1 and TRBJ1-2; the D is unclear. CDR3 sequence reads: CASSLEGTSGYTF. The CDR3 region has the DNA TGCGCCAGCAGCCTGGAGGGAACTAGTGGCTACACCTTC.